Listed below are T cell receptor beta chains from one sample, sequenced in a study of T-cell memory formation after mild COVID-19. TCRdb processed the 5' RACE reads anew with MiXCR; each CDR3 protein has one entry. In the table there are around 420,000 distinct CDR3 sequences, roughly 24% of which are singletons. Material: PBMCs or a T cell subset sorted from them (not recorded which). Receptors were obtained from an adult woman who had mild COVID-19 (a few samples of this study predate the infection). Cell type and time point are not known. CDR3s include the opening cysteine and the closing phenylalanine or tryptophan. The D gene is left open where the match is weak.

v_call	d_call	j_call	cdr3_length	cdr3_aa
TRBV14	-	TRBJ2-7	16	CASSQGFGTSDYEQYF
TRBV11-2	TRBD1	TRBJ1-1	16	CASSPSTGGTGTEAFF
TRBV18	-	TRBJ2-3	14	CAGREGLNTDTQYF
TRBV12-3/TRBV12-4	TRBD1	TRBJ1-6	15	CASRTRQGPNSPLHF
TRBV25-1	-	TRBJ1-4	14	CASSELRGREKLFF
TRBV7-7	-	TRBJ2-1	15	CASSSGTLGMDEQFF
TRBV18	-	TRBJ2-1	16	CASSRRQGSIVNEQFF
TRBV24-1	TRBD2	TRBJ2-5	16	CATSDLGVAGQETQYF
TRBV27	-	TRBJ1-2	15	CASSFSTPAIYGYTF
TRBV9	TRBD1	TRBJ2-3	17	CASSVPRTGEAPDTQYF
TRBV21-1	-	TRBJ2-6	13	CASPITGANVLTF
TRBV5-1	-	TRBJ1-5	15	CASSLAGAYNQPQHF
TRBV6-2/TRBV6-3	-	TRBJ2-7	12	CASSGGFYEQYF
TRBV2	-	TRBJ2-2	14	CAYSQRANTGELFF
TRBV7-9	-	TRBJ1-1	15	CASSTSGRVNTEAFF
TRBV7-8	TRBD1	TRBJ2-2	15	CASSRRGQGAGELFF
TRBV20-1	-	TRBJ2-7	12	CSAKSTTYEQYF
TRBV7-9	TRBD1	TRBJ1-3	18	CASSKPGQGPSSGNTIYF
TRBV24-1	TRBD1	TRBJ2-1	16	CATSDLQGQGYNEQFF
TRBV29-1	-	TRBJ2-7	14	CSVEPPVSSYEQYF
TRBV12-3/TRBV12-4	TRBD1	TRBJ2-5	13	CASSQTGVETQYF
TRBV4-1	-	TRBJ2-3	17	CASSQERGAKGTDTQYF
TRBV15	TRBD2	TRBJ2-2	15	CATSLLAVNTGELFF
TRBV10-3	-	TRBJ2-1	11	CAIRDGNEQFF
TRBV20-1	TRBD1	TRBJ1-1	15	CSARVAGGGGTEAFF